These 14 T cell receptor beta chains originate from one sample sequenced in a study of Graves' ophthalmopathy and Graves' hyperthyroidism. Using RNA transcripts, the TCR beta CDR3 regions were amplified. The first-round RT-PCR employed HTBI primers together with the Qiagen OneStep RT-PCR kit. A multiplex PCR was then performed as the second round. TCRdb reprocessed the multiplex PCR reads via MiXCR and lists one record per CDR3 protein. Found here are more than 150,000 distinct CDR3 sequences, over 35% of them singletons; the top ten hold roughly 5.2%. What was sequenced was peripheral blood. The source is a middle-aged woman with Graves' ophthalmopathy.

This clonotype was picked up many times. The gene calls are TRBV7-2 and TRBJ1-2; possibly TRBD1 for D (6 bases). V was pared by 5 bases and J by 5 bases, with 12 bases between. Germline CDR1 is SGHTA and CDR2 is FQGNSA. This CDR3 has 13 amino acids. The CDR3 DNA reads as TGTGCCAGCAGCGTAGACAGGAGTTATGGCTACACCTTC. Its protein is CASSVDRSYGYTF.

This clonotype was seen more than once but under ten times. The V gene is TRBV12-3 or TRBV12-4, the J gene TRBJ2-5; 9 positions agree with TRBD1. V was clipped by 6 bases and J by 1 base; unmatched bases: 9. This CDR3 spans 16 amino acids. The CDR3 protein is CASSRDRDRAQETQYF. For the CDR3, the DNA is TGTGCCAGCAGCCGTGACCGGGACAGGGCCCAAGAGACCCAGTACTTC.

This clonotype occurred many times. V and J are TRBV28 and TRBJ1-6; 7 bases agree with TRBD1. The germline gives CDR1 MDHEN, CDR2 SYDVKM. The CDR3 length is 16 residues. The junction had 16 bases not matched to a gene; V was cut back by 6 bases and J by 11 bases. CDR3 sequence: CASRGGPGQSLAPLHF. The CDR3 coding sequence is TGTGCCAGCAGAGGGGGCCCAGGACAATCGCTGGCACCCCTCCACTTT.

This clonotype appeared many times. This chain joins TRBV28 and TRBJ2-4, with 9 bases fitting TRBD1. Losses at the gene ends were 5 bases for V and 1 base for J; bases not matched to a gene: 3. Germline V gene sequence: CDR1 MDHEN, CDR2 SYDVKM. The CDR3 consists of 15 residues. The CDR3 region is CASSQTGGAKNIQYF. DNA for the CDR3: TGTGCCAGCAGTCAGACAGGGGGGGCCAAAAACATTCAGTACTTC. The variable domain in full, completed from reference TRBV28 and TRBJ2-4, reads DVKVTQSSRYLVKRTGEKVFLECVQDMDHENMFWYRQDPGLGLRLIYFSYDVKMKEKGDIPEGYSVSREKKERFSLILESASTNQTSMYLCASSQTGGAKNIQYFGAGTRLSVL.

The sample holds many counts of this clonotype. V and J are TRBV7-6 and TRBJ2-6; D is uncertain. The CDR3 has 16 amino acids. The V and J ends lost 2 bases and 0 bases respectively, with 8 bases between them. Germline V CDR1 and CDR2: SGHVS, FNYEAQ. CDR3 sequence (DNA): TGTGCCAGCAGCTTATACCAGGCCTCTGGGGCCAACGTCCTGACTTTC. Protein sequence: CASSLYQASGANVLTF.

Ten or more counts support this clonotype. The rearrangement links TRBV24-1 to TRBJ1-2; perhaps TRBD1 as D (5 bases). Between the trimmed V and J ends, which lost 5 bases and 4 bases, there was a span of 13 bases. In germline, CDR1 is KGHDR, CDR2 SFDVKD. The CDR3 is 14 residues long. The CDR3 DNA sequence: TGTGCCACCAGTGGCCCGGGACCTATCTATGGCTACACCTTC. It encodes CATSGPGPIYGYTF.

This clonotype was observed many times. This chain uses TRBV5-1 with TRBJ2-2; possible D gene TRBD2, 6 bases. Trimming took off 5 bases at V and 6 bases at J, with 11 bases between the two ends. The CDR3 runs 13 residues. Germline V gene data show CDR1 as SGHRS and CDR2 as YFSETQ. The CDR3 nucleotides are TGCGCCAGCAGTTTTGGAGGGTCCGGGGAGCTGTTTTTT. This translates into CASSFGGSGELFF.

This clonotype was recorded at least ten times. J is TRBJ2-7 and V is TRBV5-4, with 10 bases fitting TRBD1. The V gene's germline CDR1 is SGHNT and CDR2 YYREEE (reference sequence). The CDR3 covers 16 residues. The V gene end was trimmed by 4 bases and the J gene end by 2 bases; junction bases not matched to a gene: 9. The CDR3 region is CASSRRTGGIAYEQYF. The CDR3 nucleotides read TGTGCCAGCAGCCGGAGGACAGGGGGTATCGCCTACGAGCAGTACTTC.

This clonotype was detected many times. The J gene is TRBJ1-1, the V gene TRBV29-1; 8 positions agree with TRBD1. The CDR3 is 15 amino acids. The germline gives CDR1 SQVTM, CDR2 ANQGSEA. J was trimmed by 1 base and V by 6 bases; bases with no gene match: 10. As DNA, the CDR3 is TGCAGCGTGGATAGACAGGGGAAGGGGAACACTGAAGCTTTCTTT. Translating it yields CSVDRQGKGNTEAFF.

This clonotype was seen many times. This chain connects TRBV3-1 to TRBJ2-7; D remains ambiguous. Trimming left V 4 bases short and J 0 bases short, with 7 bases between. CDR3 length equals 13 residues. Germline-derived CDR1 and CDR2 are LGHDT and YNNKEL (reference sequence). In nucleotides, the CDR3 is TGTGCCAGCAGCCCTTCTGTCTCCTACGAGCAGTACTTC. Translated: CASSPSVSYEQYF.

This clonotype came up many times. J is TRBJ2-7 and V is TRBV27; 8 bases match TRBD1. The CDR3 is made up of 15 amino acids. The V segment lost 7 bases and the J segment 2 bases; nucleotides outside the gene matches: 10. From germline, CDR1 is MNHEY and CDR2 SMNVEV (reference sequence). The CDR3 is CASKQMARGPYEQYF. CDR3 DNA sequence: TGTGCCAGCAAACAAATGGCCAGGGGGCCCTACGAGCAGTACTTC.

This clonotype was seen repeatedly, ten times or more. The chain employs TRBV4-1 and TRBJ1-2; D may be TRBD1 (6 bases). Trimming removed 2 bases from V and 0 bases from J, with 10 bases in between. The V gene's germline CDR1 is MGHRA and CDR2 YSYEKL. The CDR3 sequence is 15 residues long. The CDR3 sequence is CASSQSRDTNYGYTF. Here the CDR3 DNA reads TGCGCCAGCAGCCAATCCCGGGACACTAACTATGGCTACACCTTC.

This clonotype was picked up many times. The CDR3 DNA reads TGTGCCAGCAGCTTAGAAGGGGTGGAGTTCTATGGCTACACCTTC. This sequence encodes CASSLEGVEFYGYTF. The chain combines TRBV11-2 with TRBJ1-2; a possible D gene is TRBD1 (5 bases). V gave up 0 bases and J gave up 4 bases, with 12 bases separating them. This CDR3 is 15 amino acids long. Germline V gene lookup returns CDR1 SGHAT and CDR2 FQNNGV. Combining the CDR3 with reference TRBV11-2 and TRBJ1-2 gives the whole variable domain EAGVAQSPRYKIIEKRQSVAFWCNPISGHATLYWYQQILGQGPKLLIQFQNNGVVDDSQLPKDRFSAERLKGVDSTLKIQPAKLEDSAVYLCASSLEGVEFYGYTFGSGTRLTVV.

This chain links TRBV7-2 with TRBJ2-4; D is ambiguous. The CDR3 extends over 13 amino acids. The germline gives CDR1 SGHTA, CDR2 FQGNSA. V gave up 2 bases and J gave up 9 bases, with 11 bases separating them. This CDR3 is CASSLYSQTIQYF. Written as DNA, the CDR3 is TGTGCCAGCAGCTTATACAGTCAAACCATTCAGTACTTC.